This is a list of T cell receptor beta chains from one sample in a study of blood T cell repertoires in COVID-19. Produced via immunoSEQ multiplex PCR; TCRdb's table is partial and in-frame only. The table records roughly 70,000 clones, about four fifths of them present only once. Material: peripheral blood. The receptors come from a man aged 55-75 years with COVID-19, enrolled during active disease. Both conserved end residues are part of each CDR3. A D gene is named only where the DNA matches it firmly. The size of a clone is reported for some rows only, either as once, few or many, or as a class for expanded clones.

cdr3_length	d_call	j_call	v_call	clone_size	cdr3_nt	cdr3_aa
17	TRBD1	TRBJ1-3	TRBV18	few	TGTGCCAGCTCACTTCTGACAGGGGAAAACTCTGGAAACACCATATATTTT	CASSLLTGENSGNTIYF
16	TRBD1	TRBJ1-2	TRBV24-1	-	TGTGCCACCAGTGATCCCGGGACAGGGGGCGGCTATGGCTACACCTTC	CATSDPGTGGGYGYTF
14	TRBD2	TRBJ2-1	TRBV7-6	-	TGTGCCAGCTCTAGGGGACTAGCGGGACAAGAGCAGTTCTTC	CASSRGLAGQEQFF
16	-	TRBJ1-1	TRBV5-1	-	TGCGCCAGCAGCCAGGACCTTCTGGCGGGGAACACTGAAGCTTTCTTT	CASSQDLLAGNTEAFF
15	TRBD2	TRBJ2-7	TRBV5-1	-	TGCGCCAGCAGCTTAGGGACTAGCTACTCCTACGAGCAGTACTTC	CASSLGTSYSYEQYF
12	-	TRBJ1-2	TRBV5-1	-	TGCGCCAGCAGCTACACAGGCTATGGCTACACCTTC	CASSYTGYGYTF
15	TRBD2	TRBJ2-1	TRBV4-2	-	TGTGCCAGCAGCCTAGGACTAGCGGGAGGCAATGAGCAGTTCTTC	CASSLGLAGGNEQFF
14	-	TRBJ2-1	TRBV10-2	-	TGCGCCAGCAGTGAGGGGAGGAATTCTGGTGAGCAGTTCTTC	CASSEGRNSGEQFF
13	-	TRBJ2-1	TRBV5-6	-	TGTGCCAGCAGCTTCTTAAGGAGTAATGAGCAGTTCTTC	CASSFLRSNEQFF
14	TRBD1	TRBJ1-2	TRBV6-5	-	TGTGCCAGCAGTTACGACAGGGGGCACTATGGCTACACCTTC	CASSYDRGHYGYTF
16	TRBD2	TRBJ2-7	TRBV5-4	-	TGTGCCAGCAGCTTGGGGGGACTAGCGGGAGTTTACGAGCAGTACTTC	CASSLGGLAGVYEQYF
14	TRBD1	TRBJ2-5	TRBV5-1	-	TGCGCCAGCAGCCAATTGACAGGGCAAGAGACCCAGTACTTC	CASSQLTGQETQYF
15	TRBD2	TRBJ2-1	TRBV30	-	TGTGCCTGGGAGGGTGGTAGCGGGAGGATCAATGAGCAGTTCTTC	CAWEGGSGRINEQFF
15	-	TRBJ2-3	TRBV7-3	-	TGTGCCAGCAGCCCAAGCGGACAGAATCCAGATACGCAGTATTTT	CASSPSGQNPDTQYF
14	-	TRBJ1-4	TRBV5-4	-	TGTGCCAGCAGCCGGGAGGCGGCTAATGAAAAACTGTTTTTT	CASSREAANEKLFF
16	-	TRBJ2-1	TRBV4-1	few	TGCGCCAGCAGCCAAGACGCAGCGAGCTCCTACAATGAGCAGTTCTTC	CASSQDAASSYNEQFF
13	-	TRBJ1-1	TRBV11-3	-	TGTGCCAGCAGCCCCGGGGGGGGGACTGAAGCTTTCTTT	CASSPGGGTEAFF
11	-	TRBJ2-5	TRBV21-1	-	TGTGCCAGCAGCACCCGGGAGACCCAGTACTTC	CASSTRETQYF
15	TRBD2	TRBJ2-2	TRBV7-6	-	TGTGCCAGCAGCTCCGGGAGCGGGGGGACCGGGGAGCTGTTTTTT	CASSSGSGGTGELFF
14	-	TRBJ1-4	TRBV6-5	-	TGTGCCAGCAGTCCGACAGCAACTAATGAAAAACTGTTTTTT	CASSPTATNEKLFF
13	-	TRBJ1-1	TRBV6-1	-	TGTGCCAGCAGTGAAGTCTATAGCACTGAAGCTTTCTTT	CASSEVYSTEAFF
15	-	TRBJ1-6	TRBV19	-	TGTGCCAGTAGGGCAGACAGTTTTTCGAATTCACCCCTCCACTTT	CASRADSFSNSPLHF
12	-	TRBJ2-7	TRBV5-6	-	TGTGCCAGCAGCTCGGGAGTAAGAGAGCAGTACTTC	CASSSGVREQYF
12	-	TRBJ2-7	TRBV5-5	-	TGTGCCAGCAGTTCCTGGGGAGGCGAGCAGTACTTC	CASSSWGGEQYF
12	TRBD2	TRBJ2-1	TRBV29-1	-	TGCAGCGCGACTAGCGTCTACAATGAGCAGTTCTTC	CSATSVYNEQFF
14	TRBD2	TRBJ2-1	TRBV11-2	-	TGTGCCAGCAGCCCCTGGACTAGCGGGGGGGCCCAGTTCTTC	CASSPWTSGGAQFF
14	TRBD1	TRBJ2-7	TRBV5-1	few	TGCGCCAGCAGAGGACAGGGGGCAACCTACGAGCAGTACTTC	CASRGQGATYEQYF
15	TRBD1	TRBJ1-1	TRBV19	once	TGTGCCAGTAGTATAGGGGGACAGAGGAACACTGAAGCTTTCTTT	CASSIGGQRNTEAFF
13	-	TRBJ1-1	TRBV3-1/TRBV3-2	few	TGTGCCAGCAGCCACGGGGGAAAGACTGAAGCTTTCTTT	CASSHGGKTEAFF
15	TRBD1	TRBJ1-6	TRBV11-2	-	TGTGCCAGCAGCTCAGGGGACAGTGAGAGGTTGCCCCTCCACTTT	CASSSGDSERLPLHF
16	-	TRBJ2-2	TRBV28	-	TGTGCCAGCAGTGGCCACGGGACATCCTACACCGGGGAGCTGTTTTTT	CASSGHGTSYTGELFF
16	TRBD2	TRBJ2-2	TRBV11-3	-	TGTGCCAGCAGCTCCTTAAGCGGGGGAAACACCGGGGAGCTGTTTTTT	CASSSLSGGNTGELFF
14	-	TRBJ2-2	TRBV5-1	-	TGCGCCAGCAGCTTGGACTCCACCACCGGGGAGCTGTTTTTT	CASSLDSTTGELFF
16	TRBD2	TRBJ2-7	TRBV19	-	TGTGCCAGTAGTCCGGGACTAGCGGGAGTTCTCTACGAGCAGTACTTC	CASSPGLAGVLYEQYF
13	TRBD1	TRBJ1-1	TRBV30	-	TGTGCCTGGGGACAGGGGGTTAGGACTGAAGCTTTCTTT	CAWGQGVRTEAFF
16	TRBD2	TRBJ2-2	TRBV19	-	TGTGCCAGTAGTGTTACTAGCGGGGGGGCCTTCGGGGAGCTGTTTTTT	CASSVTSGGAFGELFF
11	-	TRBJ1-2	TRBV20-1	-	TGCAGTGCTCCAGCCCGGGATGGCTACACCTTC	CSAPARDGYTF
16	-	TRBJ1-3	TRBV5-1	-	TGCGCCAGCAGCTTGGACGAGTCAGGGTCTGGAAACACCATATATTTT	CASSLDESGSGNTIYF
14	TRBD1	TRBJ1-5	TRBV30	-	TGTGCCTGGAGTGTAGGGACAGGGGAACAGCCCCAGCATTTT	CAWSVGTGEQPQHF
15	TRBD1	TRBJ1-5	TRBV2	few	TGTGCCAGCAGTTCGACAGGGGGCCCCAATCAGCCCCAGCATTTT	CASSSTGGPNQPQHF
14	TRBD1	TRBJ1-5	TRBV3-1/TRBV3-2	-	TGTGCCAGCAGCCAAGACAGGGGGAATCAGCCCCAGCATTTT	CASSQDRGNQPQHF
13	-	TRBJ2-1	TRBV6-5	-	TGTGCCAGCTCCACACAGTATGGGCCAGAGCAGTTCTTC	CASSTQYGPEQFF
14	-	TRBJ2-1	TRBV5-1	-	TGCGCCAGCAGCTACCTACCACAGGGCTATGAGCAGTTCTTC	CASSYLPQGYEQFF
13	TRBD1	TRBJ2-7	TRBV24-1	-	TGTGCCACCAGTGGTCAGGGGGCTAACGAGCAGTACTTC	CATSGQGANEQYF
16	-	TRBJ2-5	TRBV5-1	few	TGCGCCAGCAGCTTGAATCCCCCACAGGGAGAAGAGACCCAGTACTTC	CASSLNPPQGEETQYF
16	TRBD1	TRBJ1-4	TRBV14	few	TGTGCCAGCAGCCACAGATACAGGGGGCGCATTGAAAAACTGTTTTTT	CASSHRYRGRIEKLFF